Listed below are T cell receptor beta chains from one sample, sequenced in a study of radiotherapy plus CTLA-4 blockade in lung cancer. TCRdb's copy holds only in-frame clones and misses some; the assay was immunoSEQ multiplex PCR. The sample records 85,000 to 90,000 clones, approximately 86% being singletons. The sequenced sample was peripheral blood, obtained from a patient treated with radiotherapy plus ipilimumab. All receptors come from a human donor with non-small cell lung cancer that progressed on radiotherapy plus ipilimumab. Both conserved end residues are part of each CDR3. The order of the fields is J gene, V gene, D gene, clone size, CDR3 protein, CDR3 DNA. A D gene is named only where the DNA matches it firmly. Size values are once, few and many counts, or a class for expanded clones, and some rows have none.

j_call: TRBJ2-7; v_call: TRBV4-1; d_call: NA; clone_size: NA; cdr3_aa: CASSQDPSSYEQYF; cdr3_nt: TGCGCCAGCAGCCAAGACCCTAGTTCCTACGAGCAGTACTTC
j_call: TRBJ2-1; v_call: TRBV4-1; d_call: TRBD2; clone_size: NA; cdr3_aa: CASSRGLAGGRGEQFF; cdr3_nt: TGCGCCAGCAGCCGAGGACTAGCGGGGGGCCGGGGTGAGCAGTTCTTC
j_call: TRBJ2-1; v_call: TRBV11-1; d_call: TRBD1; clone_size: NA; cdr3_aa: CASSLEGTGGGGEQFF; cdr3_nt: TGTGCCAGCAGCTTAGAGGGGACAGGGGGCGGGGGTGAGCAGTTCTTC
j_call: TRBJ1-4; v_call: TRBV14; d_call: NA; clone_size: NA; cdr3_aa: CASSQVEEKLFF; cdr3_nt: TGTGCCAGCAGCCAAGTAGAAGAAAAACTGTTTTTT
j_call: TRBJ2-3; v_call: TRBV5-4; d_call: TRBD2; clone_size: NA; cdr3_aa: CASSLRGLAHTSTDTQYF; cdr3_nt: TGTGCCAGCAGCTTAAGGGGACTAGCTCATACCAGCACAGATACGCAGTATTTT
j_call: TRBJ1-5; v_call: TRBV19; d_call: NA; clone_size: NA; cdr3_aa: CASRDAQYYQPQHF; cdr3_nt: TGTGCCAGTAGGGACGCTCAGTATTATCAGCCCCAGCATTTT
j_call: TRBJ2-2; v_call: TRBV6-5; d_call: TRBD2; clone_size: NA; cdr3_aa: CASRLAGGGELFF; cdr3_nt: TGTGCCAGCCGATTAGCGGGAGGCGGGGAGCTGTTTTTT
j_call: TRBJ2-6; v_call: TRBV6-6; d_call: NA; clone_size: NA; cdr3_aa: CASRSITGANVLTF; cdr3_nt: TGTGCCAGCAGATCTATAACTGGGGCCAACGTCCTGACTTTC
j_call: TRBJ2-7; v_call: TRBV5-5; d_call: NA; clone_size: NA; cdr3_aa: CASSLVGISYEQYF; cdr3_nt: TGTGCCAGCAGCTTGGTGGGCATATCCTACGAGCAGTACTTC
j_call: TRBJ2-7; v_call: TRBV18; d_call: NA; clone_size: once; cdr3_aa: CASSPSSVNEQYF; cdr3_nt: TGTGCCAGCTCCCCATCTAGCGTCAACGAGCAGTACTTC
j_call: TRBJ2-5; v_call: TRBV4-3; d_call: TRBD2; clone_size: NA; cdr3_aa: CASSPGLAGGRETQYF; cdr3_nt: TGCGCCAGCAGCCCGGGACTAGCGGGGGGGAGGGAGACCCAGTACTTC
j_call: TRBJ1-6; v_call: TRBV9; d_call: NA; clone_size: once; cdr3_aa: CASSPRRGYNSPLHF; cdr3_nt: TGTGCCAGCAGCCCCCGTAGGGGTTATAATTCACCCCTCCACTTT
j_call: TRBJ2-7; v_call: TRBV9; d_call: NA; clone_size: NA; cdr3_aa: CASSVGTQGEQYF; cdr3_nt: TGTGCCAGCAGCGTAGGGACTCAGGGCGAGCAGTACTTC
j_call: TRBJ2-7; v_call: TRBV4-1; d_call: NA; clone_size: NA; cdr3_aa: CASSPPHGAYEQYF; cdr3_nt: TGCGCCAGCAGCCCCCCACATGGAGCCTACGAGCAGTACTTC
j_call: TRBJ2-7; v_call: TRBV7-9; d_call: NA; clone_size: NA; cdr3_aa: CASSPEAGRYEQYF; cdr3_nt: TGTGCCAGCAGCCCTGAGGCTGGGAGATACGAGCAGTACTTC
j_call: TRBJ1-2; v_call: TRBV28; d_call: NA; clone_size: NA; cdr3_aa: CASSLSLRGGYTF; cdr3_nt: NA
j_call: TRBJ2-7; v_call: TRBV29-1; d_call: TRBD2; clone_size: NA; cdr3_aa: CSVGSSGSYEQYF; cdr3_nt: TGCAGCGTTGGGAGTAGCGGGAGTTACGAGCAGTACTTC
j_call: TRBJ1-4; v_call: TRBV18; d_call: NA; clone_size: few; cdr3_aa: CASSVRPREKLFF; cdr3_nt: TGTGCCAGCTCCGTCCGCCCCAGGGAAAAACTGTTTTTT
j_call: TRBJ2-3; v_call: TRBV29-1; d_call: NA; clone_size: NA; cdr3_aa: CSVLLPGDTQYF; cdr3_nt: TGCAGCGTTCTCCTACCTGGGGATACGCAGTATTTT
j_call: TRBJ1-5; v_call: TRBV7-2; d_call: NA; clone_size: NA; cdr3_aa: CASSLTTNNQPQHF; cdr3_nt: TGTGCCAGCAGCTTAACCACAAACAATCAGCCCCAGCATTTT
j_call: TRBJ2-7; v_call: TRBV20-1; d_call: NA; clone_size: NA; cdr3_aa: CSAAGGYEQYF; cdr3_nt: TGCAGTGCCGCCGGCGGCTACGAGCAGTACTTC
j_call: TRBJ2-2; v_call: TRBV19; d_call: TRBD2; clone_size: NA; cdr3_aa: CASSDRTSGRYGELFF; cdr3_nt: TGTGCCAGTAGTGACAGGACTAGCGGGAGGTACGGGGAGCTGTTTTTT
j_call: TRBJ1-6; v_call: TRBV28; d_call: TRBD1; clone_size: NA; cdr3_aa: CASSFAGQGNSPLHF; cdr3_nt: TGTGCCAGCAGTTTCGCGGGACAGGGGAATTCACCCCTCCACTTT
j_call: TRBJ2-6; v_call: TRBV5-4; d_call: NA; clone_size: NA; cdr3_aa: CASRPYILPSGANVLTF; cdr3_nt: TGTGCCAGCAGACCGTACATCCTACCCTCTGGGGCCAACGTCCTGACTTTC
j_call: TRBJ1-2; v_call: TRBV18; d_call: NA; clone_size: few; cdr3_aa: CASSPLPSAPYGYTF; cdr3_nt: TGTGCCAGCTCACCGCTCCCCAGCGCCCCTTATGGCTACACCTTC
j_call: TRBJ1-3; v_call: TRBV5-4; d_call: NA; clone_size: NA; cdr3_aa: CASSLEGPSSGNTIYF; cdr3_nt: TGTGCCAGCAGCTTGGAGGGACCGTCCTCTGGAAACACCATATATTTT
j_call: TRBJ1-2; v_call: TRBV6-1; d_call: NA; clone_size: NA; cdr3_aa: CASSEARAAEGYGYTF; cdr3_nt: TGTGCCAGCAGTGAAGCGAGGGCCGCGGAGGGCTATGGCTACACCTTC
j_call: TRBJ1-2; v_call: TRBV19; d_call: NA; clone_size: few; cdr3_aa: CASKMGPGGYTF; cdr3_nt: TGTGCCAGTAAGATGGGGCCCGGTGGCTACACCTTC
j_call: TRBJ2-2; v_call: TRBV7-2; d_call: NA; clone_size: NA; cdr3_aa: CASSPGGRAGELFF; cdr3_nt: TGTGCCAGCAGCCCCGGGGGGCGGGCCGGGGAGCTGTTTTTT
j_call: TRBJ2-3; v_call: TRBV11-2; d_call: NA; clone_size: NA; cdr3_aa: CASSLSGGSGTDTQYF; cdr3_nt: TGTGCCAGCAGCTTATCAGGAGGGTCAGGCACAGATACGCAGTATTTT
j_call: TRBJ2-3; v_call: TRBV6-1; d_call: NA; clone_size: NA; cdr3_aa: CASSSPGTQTQYF; cdr3_nt: TGTGCCAGCAGTTCCCCCGGGACGCAAACGCAGTATTTT
j_call: TRBJ1-5; v_call: TRBV4-3; d_call: NA; clone_size: NA; cdr3_aa: CASSQGATVNQPQHF; cdr3_nt: TGCGCCAGCAGCCAAGGCGCTACCGTTAATCAGCCCCAGCATTTT
j_call: TRBJ2-5; v_call: TRBV5-5; d_call: TRBD1; clone_size: once; cdr3_aa: CASSPLVTGVETQYF; cdr3_nt: TGTGCCAGCAGCCCCCTAGTTACAGGGGTGGAGACCCAGTACTTC
j_call: TRBJ2-7; v_call: TRBV7-9; d_call: NA; clone_size: NA; cdr3_aa: CASSQTGPPSYEQYF; cdr3_nt: TGTGCCAGCAGCCAGACAGGCCCCCCCTCCTACGAGCAGTACTTC
j_call: TRBJ2-1; v_call: TRBV27; d_call: NA; clone_size: few; cdr3_aa: CVTGRVLYNEQFF; cdr3_nt: TGTGTCACTGGGCGGGTTCTCTACAATGAGCAGTTCTTC
j_call: TRBJ1-6; v_call: TRBV6-1; d_call: NA; clone_size: NA; cdr3_aa: CASSETAGKNSPLHF; cdr3_nt: TGTGCCAGCAGTGAGACAGCCGGAAAGAATTCACCCCTCCACTTT
j_call: TRBJ1-3; v_call: TRBV30; d_call: NA; clone_size: NA; cdr3_aa: CAWKGLPSGNTIYF; cdr3_nt: TGTGCCTGGAAGGGGCTTCCCTCTGGAAACACCATATATTTT
j_call: TRBJ1-1; v_call: TRBV6-6; d_call: NA; clone_size: NA; cdr3_aa: CASAQQGNTEAFF; cdr3_nt: TGTGCCAGCGCCCAACAGGGAAACACTGAAGCTTTCTTT
j_call: TRBJ2-5; v_call: TRBV4-1; d_call: TRBD1; clone_size: NA; cdr3_aa: CASSQGDSALYQETQYF; cdr3_nt: TGCGCCAGCAGCCAAGGGGACAGCGCTTTATACCAAGAGACCCAGTACTTC
j_call: TRBJ1-1; v_call: TRBV29-1; d_call: NA; clone_size: NA; cdr3_aa: CSVGGRTMNTEAFF; cdr3_nt: TGCAGCGTTGGGGGACGGACCATGAACACTGAAGCTTTCTTT
j_call: TRBJ2-2; v_call: TRBV28; d_call: TRBD1; clone_size: NA; cdr3_aa: CASFDRVSTGELFF; cdr3_nt: TGTGCCAGCTTCGACAGGGTCAGCACCGGGGAGCTGTTTTTT
j_call: TRBJ1-3; v_call: TRBV7-2; d_call: NA; clone_size: NA; cdr3_aa: CASSPQGHSGNTIYF; cdr3_nt: TGTGCCAGCAGCCCGCAGGGTCACTCTGGAAACACCATATATTTT
j_call: TRBJ2-7; v_call: TRBV4-2; d_call: TRBD1; clone_size: NA; cdr3_aa: CASSQGRDSPLF; cdr3_nt: TGTGCCAGCAGCCAAGGCCGGGACAGTCCTCTATTC
j_call: TRBJ2-7; v_call: TRBV7-2; d_call: TRBD2; clone_size: NA; cdr3_aa: CASRRTSGGRDEQYF; cdr3_nt: TGTGCCAGCAGGCGGACTAGCGGGGGGCGGGACGAGCAGTACTTC
j_call: TRBJ1-2; v_call: TRBV4-3; d_call: NA; clone_size: NA; cdr3_aa: CASSHELTGVQGGYTF; cdr3_nt: TGCGCCAGCAGCCACGAGCTGACGGGGGTGCAGGGTGGCTACACCTTC
j_call: TRBJ1-1; v_call: TRBV10-1; d_call: TRBD1; clone_size: NA; cdr3_aa: CASSGQGRGTEAFF; cdr3_nt: TGCGCCAGCAGTGGACAGGGTAGAGGGACTGAAGCTTTCTTT
j_call: TRBJ2-3; v_call: TRBV6-1; d_call: NA; clone_size: NA; cdr3_aa: CASSPGHLSDTQYF; cdr3_nt: TGTGCCAGCAGTCCGGGACACCTTTCAGATACGCAGTATTTT
j_call: TRBJ2-2; v_call: TRBV4-2; d_call: TRBD2; clone_size: few; cdr3_aa: CASSQDARVIAGTGELFF; cdr3_nt: TGTGCCAGCAGCCAAGATGCCCGGGTAATAGCGGGCACCGGGGAGCTGTTTTTT
j_call: TRBJ1-2; v_call: TRBV5-1; d_call: NA; clone_size: once; cdr3_aa: CASRNGGQIYGYTF; cdr3_nt: TGCGCCAGCAGAAATGGGGGGCAGATCTATGGCTACACCTTC
j_call: TRBJ1-2; v_call: TRBV30; d_call: NA; clone_size: NA; cdr3_aa: CAWSLAGTINYGYTF; cdr3_nt: TGTGCCTGGAGTCTGGCAGGGACCATTAACTATGGTTACACCTTC
j_call: TRBJ2-7; v_call: TRBV29-1; d_call: TRBD2; clone_size: NA; cdr3_aa: CSVAGGSNEQYF; cdr3_nt: TGCAGCGTTGCTGGCGGGAGCAACGAGCAGTACTTC
j_call: TRBJ2-7; v_call: TRBV28; d_call: NA; clone_size: once; cdr3_aa: CASSLSGQGLNEQYF; cdr3_nt: TGTGCCAGCAGTTTATCGGGGCAGGGTTTAAACGAGCAGTACTTC
j_call: TRBJ2-7; v_call: TRBV5-8; d_call: NA; clone_size: NA; cdr3_aa: CASSLAIAYEQYF; cdr3_nt: TGTGCCAGCAGCTTGGCCATAGCCTACGAGCAGTACTTC
j_call: TRBJ1-3; v_call: TRBV5-1; d_call: NA; clone_size: NA; cdr3_aa: CASSLAGLDTIYF; cdr3_nt: TGCGCCAGCAGCTTGGCTGGGTTGGACACCATATATTTT
j_call: TRBJ2-2; v_call: TRBV7-8; d_call: NA; clone_size: NA; cdr3_aa: CASSRSTGELFF; cdr3_nt: TGTGCCAGCAGCCGATCCACCGGGGAGCTGTTTTTT